The rows below give T cell receptor beta chains drawn from one sample of a study of blood T cell repertoires in COVID-19. This table comes from immunoSEQ multiplex PCR, and its TCRdb copy is limited to in-frame clones, with some not included. This sample has 200,000 to 300,000 clones; about 89% occur once, and the top ten carry around 1.5%. Specimen: peripheral blood. The receptors stem from a woman aged 60 to 75 who had recovered from COVID-19. Both conserved end residues are part of each CDR3.

V: TRBV29-1
J: TRBJ2-3
CDR3: CSARLRDTQYF

V: TRBV10-3
J: TRBJ2-1
CDR3: CAIQPGLAGEQFF

V: TRBV12-3/TRBV12-4
J: TRBJ1-1
CDR3: CASSLGGVTEAFF

V: TRBV5-5
J: TRBJ1-2
CDR3: CASSLAARALNYGYTF

V: TRBV4-1
J: TRBJ2-7
CDR3: CASRLRTSGELNHEQYF

V: TRBV29-1
J: TRBJ1-2
CDR3: CSVENPPGQIYGYTF

V: TRBV27
J: TRBJ1-1
CDR3: CASSFQGALTEAFF

V: TRBV6-5
J: TRBJ2-7
CDR3: CASSPWGLAVYEQYF

V: TRBV7-2
J: TRBJ2-7
CDR3: CASRGLAGSYEQYF

V: TRBV9
J: TRBJ2-5
CDR3: CASSVANIQGETQYF

V: TRBV6-1
J: TRBJ1-5
CDR3: CASSENGQQPQHF

V: TRBV7-9
J: TRBJ1-4
CDR3: CASSPITSGGGHFEKLFF

V: TRBV18
J: TRBJ1-4
CDR3: CASSPETGPFTEKLFF

V: TRBV18
J: TRBJ1-2
CDR3: CASSPDGTGGDYGYTF

V: TRBV6-5
J: TRBJ1-2
CDR3: CASSLQQGFDYGYTF

V: TRBV9
J: TRBJ1-4
CDR3: CASSVSWQSNEKLFF

V: TRBV3-1/TRBV3-2
J: TRBJ2-7
CDR3: CASSQEFSSYEQYF

V: TRBV28
J: TRBJ1-3
CDR3: CASSLFRVGGNTIYF

V: TRBV4-1
J: TRBJ1-6
CDR3: CASSQEVEAGVGSPLHF

V: TRBV11-3
J: TRBJ2-1
CDR3: CASSPGLDRGGNEQFF

V: TRBV11-2
J: TRBJ2-7
CDR3: CASSAGQGYYEQYF

V: TRBV24-1
J: TRBJ2-7
CDR3: CATSDPSRGAKEQYF

V: TRBV27
J: TRBJ1-1
CDR3: CASQGPGTEAFF

V: TRBV29-1
J: TRBJ2-7
CDR3: CSVGGLYEQYF

V: TRBV5-1
J: TRBJ2-5
CDR3: CASSGRTGSRETQYF

V: TRBV3-1/TRBV3-2
J: TRBJ2-1
CDR3: CASTLTPDGPGGEQFF

V: TRBV29-1
J: TRBJ1-2
CDR3: CSVFPGTDKGYTF

V: TRBV18
J: TRBJ1-1
CDR3: CASSQGQQLNTEAFF

V: TRBV7-2
J: TRBJ1-5
CDR3: CASSLASRGQGQPQHF